The following is a T cell receptor beta chain sequence with its context. Its antigen is still unknown. The source of the sample is a study of shared clonotypes between healthy human individuals. CD8 cells classed as naive were CD45RO-negative and positively selected for CCR7, excluding terminally differentiated effector memory CD45RA+ cells. The donors, all of them Caucasian adults, lived in Nashville, Tennessee. Some clones are missing from TCRdb's copy, which holds only in-frame ones; the method was immunoSEQ multiplex PCR. The top ten clones hold more than 20% of a sample with about 820,000 clones, 80% to 95% of them seen once. Germline CDR1 SGHTA, CDR2 FQGNSA. There are 14 residues in the CDR3. Trimming cost V 6 bases and J 6 bases; bases outside gene matches: 6. Study-wide findings and caveats: As a rule, naive subsets had a larger estimated richness than memory subsets.

The chain has TRBV7-2 and TRBJ2-1; 9 bases are shared with TRBD1. Source material: naive CD8+ T cells sorted from blood. The sequence derives from a man aged 25-40 years in good health. Here the CDR3 reads CASRPLTGGNEQFF. The CDR3 DNA reads as TGTGCCAGCAGGCCCCTGACAGGGGGCAATGAGCAGTTCTTC.